This T cell receptor beta chain was obtained from a study of shared clonotypes between healthy human individuals. At the level of the study: Per-donor plates numbered three CD4 naive, three CD4 memory, two CD8 naive and one CD8 memory. Study-wide findings and caveats: When compared with the clonotypes that were shared by all four sorted-subset donors, the non-shared clonotypes turned out to have lower generation probabilities.

Worth noting for this clone: Its target is not known.

Unmatched junction bases numbered 4, after V lost 5 bases and J lost 5 bases. Looked up from germline, CDR1 is SGHNT and CDR2 is YENEEA. CDR3 size: 14 residues. Every immunoSEQ plate was one replicate of a subset's evenly spread DNA. Sorted-subset replicate PCRs used 200 ng of genomic DNA. This amount corresponded to tens of thousands of T cell genomes. The assay was immunoSEQ multiplex PCR, and TCRdb's table has in-frame clones only and misses some. The sample lists roughly 1,600,000 clones; approximately 98.5% were seen once. J is TRBJ2-5 and V is TRBV11-3; the match to TRBD1 covers 11 bases. This TCR came from a man aged 25 to 45 in good health. Sequencing was done on a sample of naive CD4+ T cells sorted from blood. Subset defined: CD45RA+ positively selected. The CDR3, as DNA: TGTGCCAGCAGCGCGGGACAGGGGGGGGAGACCCAGTACTTC. Translated, it gives CASSAGQGGETQYF.